This T cell receptor beta chain was obtained from a study of T cell changes during pregnancy in multiple sclerosis. This table comes from immunoSEQ multiplex PCR, and its TCRdb copy is limited to in-frame clones, with some not included. The data show about 110,000 clones, about 89% seen once. This CDR3 contains 17 residues. V shed 5 bases, J shed 5 bases, and the junction held 12 bases outside the gene matches. Germline CDR1 reads MNHEY; CDR2 reads SMNVEV (reference sequence). The material was peripheral blood, obtained before pregnancy. This sequence originates from a female donor with multiple sclerosis, enrolled in a pregnancy study. This chain connects TRBV27 to TRBJ2-2; 9 bases align to TRBD2. Here the CDR3 DNA reads TGTGCCAGCAGTCCCAGAGAGGGACTAGCAGTGACCGGGGAGCTGTTTTTT. The encoded protein is CASSPREGLAVTGELFF.